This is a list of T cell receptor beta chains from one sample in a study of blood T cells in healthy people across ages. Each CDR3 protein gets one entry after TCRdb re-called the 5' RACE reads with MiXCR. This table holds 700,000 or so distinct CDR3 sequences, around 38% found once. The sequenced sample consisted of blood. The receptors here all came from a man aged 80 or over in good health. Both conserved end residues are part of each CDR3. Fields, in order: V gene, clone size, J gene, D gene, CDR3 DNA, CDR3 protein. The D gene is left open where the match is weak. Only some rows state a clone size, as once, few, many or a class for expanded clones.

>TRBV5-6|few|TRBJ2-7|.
TGTGCCAGCAGCAACCGACTCTACGAGCAGTACTTC
CASSNRLYEQYF
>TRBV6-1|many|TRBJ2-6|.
TGTGCCAGCAGTGAATTTGTGGGCTCTGGGGCCAACGTCCTGACTTTC
CASSEFVGSGANVLTF
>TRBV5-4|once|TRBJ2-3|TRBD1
TGTGCCAGCAGCTCCCACTCCGGGACAGGCGGAGTAGATACGCAGTATTTT
CASSSHSGTGGVDTQYF
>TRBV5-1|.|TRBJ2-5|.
TGCGCCAGCAGCTTGTATTCCAATGAGCAGTACTTC
CASSLYSNEQYF
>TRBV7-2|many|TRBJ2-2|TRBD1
TGTGCCAGCAGCTTAGTCCCGGGACAGGGGACTCGGGCCGGGGAGCTGTTTTTT
CASSLVPGQGTRAGELFF
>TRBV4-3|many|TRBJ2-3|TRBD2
TGCGCCAGCAGCCCGGGACTAGCGGATACGCAGTATTTT
CASSPGLADTQYF
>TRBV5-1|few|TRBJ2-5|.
TGCGCCAGCAGCTTGAACATGAATTTCCAAGAGACCCAGTACTTC
CASSLNMNFQETQYF
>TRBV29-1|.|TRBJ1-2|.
TGCAGCACTTTTGACACGGCTATCTATGGCTACACCTTC
CSTFDTAIYGYTF
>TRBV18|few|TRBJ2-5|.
TGTGCCAGCTCATCCTTCCAGGGGAGCCCAGAAGAGACCCAGTACTTC
CASSSFQGSPEETQYF
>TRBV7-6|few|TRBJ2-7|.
TGTGCCAGCAGCCCCGCGACAACGACCTACGAGCAGTACTTC
CASSPATTTYEQYF
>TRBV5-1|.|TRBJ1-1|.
TGCGCCAGCAGCTTGGTATTAGGGTCGGAAGCTTTCTTT
CASSLVLGSEAFF
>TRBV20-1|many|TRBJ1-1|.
TGCAGTGCCCGAGGCCCTGTTGAAGCTTTCTTT
CSARGPVEAFF
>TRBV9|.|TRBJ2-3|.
TGTGCCAGCAGCGTAAGTAGGGACACCACCACAGATACGCAGTATTTT
CASSVSRDTTTDTQYF
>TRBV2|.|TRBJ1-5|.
TGTGCCAGCAAGGGCAGGGCAAATCAGCCCCAGCATTTT
CASKGRANQPQHF
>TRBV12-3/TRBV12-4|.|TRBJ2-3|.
TGTGCCAGCTGTGACAGAGGGGCCGCAGATACGCAGTATTTT
CASCDRGAADTQYF
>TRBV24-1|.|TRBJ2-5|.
TGTGCCACCAGTGATTTTTTGCGCCAGTACTTC
CATSDFLRQYF
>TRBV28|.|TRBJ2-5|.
TGTGCCGGTCTCCGCTCTCAGGTCCAAGAGACCCAGTACTTC
CAGLRSQVQETQYF
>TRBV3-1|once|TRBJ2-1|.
TGTGCCAGCAGCCAGGGGTCCACCACCTACGAGCAGTTCTTC
CASSQGSTTYEQFF
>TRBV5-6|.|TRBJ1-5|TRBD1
TGTGCCAGCAGTTACCGGGACAGTCGTAATCAGCCCCAGCATTTT
CASSYRDSRNQPQHF
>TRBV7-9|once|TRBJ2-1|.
TGTGCCAGCAGCTTAGCATCGCTAGTTTCCTGCAATGAGCAGTTCTTC
CASSLASLVSCNEQFF
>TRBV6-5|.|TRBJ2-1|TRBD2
TGTGCCAGCAGTTTACCAGGACTAGCGGGGCGATACAATGAGCAGTTCTTC
CASSLPGLAGRYNEQFF
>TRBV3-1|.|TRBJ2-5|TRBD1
TGTGCCAGCAGCCAAGGCAACAGGGGGCGAGAGACCCAGTACTTC
CASSQGNRGRETQYF
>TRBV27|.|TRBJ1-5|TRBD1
TGTGCCAGCAGTGGACAGGGTGGCAATCAGCCCCAGCATTTT
CASSGQGGNQPQHF
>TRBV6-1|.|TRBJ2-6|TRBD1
TGTGCCAGCAGTGAAGCAGGACAGGGATACTCTGGGGCCAACGTCCTGACTTTC
CASSEAGQGYSGANVLTF
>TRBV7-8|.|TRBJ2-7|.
TGTGCCAGCAGCTTAATAGACTCTCTCTACGAGCAGTACTTC
CASSLIDSLYEQYF
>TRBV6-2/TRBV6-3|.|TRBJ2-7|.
TGTGCCAGCAGATCCGGGACAAGCGGACCAGAGCAGTACTTC
CASRSGTSGPEQYF
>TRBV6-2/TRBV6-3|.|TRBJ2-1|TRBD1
TGTGCCAGCAGTGACCACAGGGGCCAAGAGACCCAGTTCTTC
CASSDHRGQETQFF
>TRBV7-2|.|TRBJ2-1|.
TGTGCCAGCAGCTCCCAACTAACGGCAGCTTACAATGAGCAGTTCTTC
CASSSQLTAAYNEQFF
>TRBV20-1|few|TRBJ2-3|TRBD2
TGCAGTGCTCCTAGCGGGAGGGGCGATACGCAGTATTTT
CSAPSGRGDTQYF
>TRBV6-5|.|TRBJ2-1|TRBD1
TGTGCCAGCAGTTCGTCCGGGACAGGGGGCTACAATGAGCAGTTCTTC
CASSSSGTGGYNEQFF
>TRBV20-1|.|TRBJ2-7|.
TGCAGTGAAAGACAGGCCAGCTCCTACGAGCAGTACTTC
CSERQASSYEQYF
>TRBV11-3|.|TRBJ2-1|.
TGTGCCAGCAGCTTAGCCCCAGGGGTGGCTGAGCAGTTCTTC
CASSLAPGVAEQFF
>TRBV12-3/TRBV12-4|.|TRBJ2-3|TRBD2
TGTGCCAGCAGCAAATCTAGCGGGGGCCCAGAAGATACGCAGTATTTT
CASSKSSGGPEDTQYF
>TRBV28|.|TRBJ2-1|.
TGTGCCAGCAGCCGTAGGGGGGGCATGAAGGACAATGAGCAGTTCTTC
CASSRRGGMKDNEQFF
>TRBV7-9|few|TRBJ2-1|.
TGTGCCAGCAGCCCCCCTGGGGCCCAAAGGGCTGAGCAGTTCTTC
CASSPPGAQRAEQFF
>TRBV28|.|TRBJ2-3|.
TGTGCCAGCAGTCCTGAGTGGAGCACAGATACGCAGTATTTT
CASSPEWSTDTQYF
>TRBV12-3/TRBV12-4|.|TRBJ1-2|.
TGTGCCAGCAGTTTAACACACCTCGGAGGTGGCTACACCTTC
CASSLTHLGGGYTF
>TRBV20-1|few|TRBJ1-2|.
TGCAGTGCTAGATCCGGACAGATTAACTATGGCTACACCTTC
CSARSGQINYGYTF
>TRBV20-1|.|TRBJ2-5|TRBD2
TGCAGTGCTAGAGAATTCCTAGCGGGAGACCAAGAGACCCAGTACTTC
CSAREFLAGDQETQYF
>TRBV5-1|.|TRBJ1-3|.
TGCGCCAGCAGCTTCGGACAGAGAGGAAACACCATATATTTT
CASSFGQRGNTIYF
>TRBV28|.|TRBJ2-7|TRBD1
TGTGCCAGCAGTTTACCCAATGGACAGGGGCGACCCTACGAGCAGTACTTC
CASSLPNGQGRPYEQYF
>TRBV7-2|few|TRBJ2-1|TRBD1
TGTGCCAGCAGCAAGAGGACAGGGGGCGCCTACAATGAGCAGTTCTTC
CASSKRTGGAYNEQFF
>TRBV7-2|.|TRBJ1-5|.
TGTGCCAGCAGCTCCCACAGGGAGAAGCCCCAGCATTTT
CASSSHREKPQHF
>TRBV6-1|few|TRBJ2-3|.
TGTGCCAGCGAAGCTCCCACAGATACGCAGTATTTT
CASEAPTDTQYF